These 5 T cell receptor beta chains were all obtained from the same sample, sequenced in a study of T cells in Graves' hyperthyroidism and ophthalmopathy. From RNA transcripts, TCR beta CDR3 regions were amplified. When the TCR CDR3 underwent first-round RT-PCR, the HTBI primer set was used. One entry per CDR3 protein, called by TCRdb with MiXCR from the multiplex PCR reads. The sample carries fewer than 450,000 distinct CDR3 sequences, approximately 18% recorded once. Specimen: blood. These receptors all stem from a woman in her twenties or thirties with Graves' hyperthyroidism that later progressed to Graves' ophthalmopathy.

This clonotype was counted ten times or more. The V gene is TRBV4-1, the J gene TRBJ2-7, with 8 bases matching TRBD1. CDR1 MGHRA and CDR2 YSYEKL come from the germline V gene. Trimming at V came to 3 bases and at J to 9 bases, leaving 13 bases not matched to a gene. This CDR3 is 15 amino acids long. CDR3 region: CASSQVIQGEVGQYF. The CDR3 coding sequence is TGCGCCAGCAGCCAGGTCATACAGGGGGAGGTCGGGCAGTACTTC.

This clonotype occurred many times. This sequence joins TRBV3-1 and TRBJ1-1; no clear D gene. V was shortened by 6 bases and J by 4 bases, with 12 bases between the two germline ends. Germline CDR1 reads LGHDT; CDR2 reads YNNKEL (reference sequence). CDR3 length equals 13 residues. The CDR3 DNA reads TGTGCCAGCAGGCGCTACCAGAGCACTGAAGCTTTCTTT. Translating it yields CASRRYQSTEAFF. Using reference TRBV3-1 and TRBJ1-1 for the parts outside the CDR3, the full variable domain is DTAVSQTPKYLVTQMGNDKSIKCEQNLGHDTMYWYKQDSKKFLKIMFSYNNKELIINETVPNRFSPKSPDKAHLNLHINSLELGDSAVYFCASRRYQSTEAFFGQGTRLTVV.

Many counts were recorded for this clonotype. The V gene is TRBV5-8, the J gene TRBJ1-5; D unresolved. The germline V and J ends were trimmed by 2 bases and 3 bases, with 9 bases remaining between them. This CDR3 region has 14 residues. Germline V gene sequence: CDR1 SGHTS, CDR2 YDEGEE. The CDR3, as DNA: TGTGCCAGCAGCTTAAGTAGGGTCAATCAGCCCCAGCATTTT. Translation gives CASSLSRVNQPQHF.

This clonotype was seen ten or more times. The chain employs TRBV3-1 and TRBJ2-1; D is ambiguous. This CDR3 spans 14 amino acids. Germline values: CDR1 LGHDT, CDR2 YNNKEL (reference sequence). Trimming took 0 bases from V and 2 from J, leaving 5 bases between them. As DNA, the CDR3 is TGTGCCAGCAGCCAAGAAGCTCCCTACAATGAGCAGTTCTTC. Translating it yields CASSQEAPYNEQFF.

This clonotype was picked up many times. The chain couples TRBV3-1 to TRBJ2-2, with D maybe TRBD2 (6 bases). The CDR3 totals 15 residues. Germline assignment: CDR1 LGHDT and CDR2 YNNKEL (reference sequence). Trimming removed 3 bases at V and 1 base at J, with 9 bases between. The CDR3, as DNA: TGTGCCAGCAGCCAGGGACTTCTGAACACCGGGGAGCTGTTTTTT. This gives the protein CASSQGLLNTGELFF.